What follows is one T cell receptor (beta chain) and its context. The antigen remains unidentified. This CDR3 is built from 17 residues. Trimming shortened V by 4 bases and J by 2 bases, and 18 bases separated the two germline ends. Germline loops: CDR1 SEHNR, CDR2 FQNEAQ (reference sequence). Clones were sequenced by immunoSEQ multiplex PCR, and TCRdb holds only the in-frame ones, with some missing. This table holds around 19,000 clones, 81% found once. The entry originates in a study of ipilimumab plus nivolumab after autologous stem cell transplantation. As for the study in general: Median doses per patient: a few ipilimumab, about eight nivolumab.

General study points: The authors say TCR, Treg and microbiome findings warrant further study.

Checkpoint therapy with ipilimumab 1 mg/kg began 14 to 28 days after transplant. V and J are TRBV7-9 and TRBJ2-1; maybe TRBD1 (5 bases). This clonotype was sampled from a male donor with diffuse large B-cell lymphoma. The material sequenced was PBMCs, taken in a trial of ipilimumab plus nivolumab as post-transplant consolidation. The CDR3 DNA follows: TGTGCCAGCAGCTCCACCACAGAAGGGGCCCCCTACAATGAGCAGTTCTTC. Translating gives CASSSTTEGAPYNEQFF.